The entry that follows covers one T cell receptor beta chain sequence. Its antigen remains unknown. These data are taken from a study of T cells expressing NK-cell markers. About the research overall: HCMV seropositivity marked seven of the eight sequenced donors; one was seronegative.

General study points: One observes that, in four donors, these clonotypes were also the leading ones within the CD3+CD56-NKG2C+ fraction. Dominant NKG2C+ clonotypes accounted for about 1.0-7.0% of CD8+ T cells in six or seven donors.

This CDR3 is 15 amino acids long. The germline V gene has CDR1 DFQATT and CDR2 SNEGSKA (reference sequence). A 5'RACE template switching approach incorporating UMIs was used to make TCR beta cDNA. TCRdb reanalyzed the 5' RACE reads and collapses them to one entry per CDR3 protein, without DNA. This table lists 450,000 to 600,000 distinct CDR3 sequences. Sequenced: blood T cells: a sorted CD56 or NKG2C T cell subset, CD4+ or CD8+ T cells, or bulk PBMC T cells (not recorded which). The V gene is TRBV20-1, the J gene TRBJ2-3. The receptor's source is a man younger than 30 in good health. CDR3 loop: CSARGARGFTDTQYF.